A single sample gave rise to the 20 T cell receptor beta chains below, sequenced in a study of shared clonotypes between healthy human individuals. Sequencing was performed with immunoSEQ multiplex PCR; in TCRdb, only in-frame clones are kept and a portion is missing. The table has 2 million to 3 million clones, about 92% seen once. The sequenced material came from naive CD4+ T cells sorted from blood. The subset here: CD45RA+ positively selected. The receptors shown here come from a man aged 18 to 30 in good health.

The genes are TRBV14 and TRBJ1-6; D possibly corresponds to TRBD1 (5 bases). Trimming took off 3 bases at V and 0 bases at J, with 12 bases between the two ends. The CDR3 has 17 amino acids. Per germline, CDR1 SGHDN and CDR2 FVKESK. The CDR3 nucleotides are TGTGCCAGCAGCCAGGTTGGGGGGAGCTCCTATAATTCACCCCTCCACTTT. It yields the protein CASSQVGGSSYNSPLHF.

The genes are TRBV9 and TRBJ2-3; D unresolved. The CDR3 totals 15 residues. Germline CDR1 and CDR2: SGDLS and YYNGEE. Between the trimmed V and J ends, which lost 4 bases and 0 bases, there was a span of 12 bases. The CDR3 spells CASSTTTRSTDTQYF. In DNA form, the CDR3 reads TGTGCCAGCAGCACGACCACAAGAAGCACAGATACGCAGTATTTT.

The chain links TRBV2 to TRBJ1-1; D ambiguous. There are 11 residues in the CDR3. Germline CDR1 reads SNHLY; CDR2 reads FYNNEI. The V end lost 7 bases, the J end lost 9 bases, and 12 bases lay between the germline ends. Here the CDR3 DNA reads TGTGCCAGCATCGGGGTCTGGAAAGCTTTCTTT. It encodes CASIGVWKAFF. Filled out from reference TRBV2 and TRBJ1-1, the complete variable domain reads EPEVTQTPSHQVTQMGQEVILRCVPISNHLYFYWYRQILGQKVEFLVSFYNNEISEKSEIFDDQFSVERPDGSNFTLKIRSTKLEDSAMYFCASIGVWKAFFGQGTRLTVV.

The V call is TRBV7-9, the J call TRBJ2-6; D is ambiguous. Trimming removed 5 bases from V and 0 bases from J, with 11 bases in between. This CDR3 spans 16 amino acids. Germline V gene data show CDR1 as SEHNR and CDR2 as FQNEAQ (reference sequence). CDR3 loop: CASSVSYGSGANVLTF. As DNA, the CDR3 is TGTGCCAGCAGCGTAAGTTACGGCTCTGGGGCCAACGTCCTGACTTTC.

The V and J genes are TRBV28 and TRBJ1-5; D unclear. The germline CDR1 and CDR2 sequences are MDHEN and SYDVKM. This CDR3 has 19 amino acids. V lost 5 bases to trimming and J lost 0 bases, with 23 bases between them. The CDR3 sequence is CASSPRMASSLYSNQPQHF. For the CDR3, the DNA is TGTGCCAGCAGTCCGCGAATGGCTTCCTCGTTGTATAGCAATCAGCCCCAGCATTTT.

The sample holds one count of this clone. The chain carries TRBV5-6 and TRBJ2-2; D unresolved. The germline gives CDR1 SGHDT, CDR2 YYEEEE. The CDR3 has 16 residues. Trimming removed 1 base from V and 1 base from J, with 11 bases in between. The CDR3 region is CASSLSGRENTGELFF. Here the CDR3 DNA reads TGTGCCAGCAGCTTGTCGGGCAGAGAGAACACCGGGGAGCTGTTTTTT.

V is TRBV27 and J is TRBJ2-1; 12 bases are a match to TRBD1. The CDR3 consists of 19 residues. Germline CDR1 is MNHEY and CDR2 is SMNVEV (reference sequence). The V and J ends lost 5 bases and 1 base, in that order; junction bases with no gene match: 12. Here the CDR3 DNA reads TGTGCCAGCAGTGGAAGGGACAGGGGGCTTTCAGGGTCCTACAATGAGCAGTTCTTC. Amino acid sequence: CASSGRDRGLSGSYNEQFF.

The chain is built from TRBV4-1 and TRBJ1-1, with 7 bases fitting TRBD1. Per the germline V gene, CDR1 is MGHRA and CDR2 is YSYEKL. This CDR3 has 15 residues. V lost 3 bases, J lost 1 base, and 5 bases stayed unmatched. The CDR3 nucleotides read TGCGCCAGCAGCCATGCGGGGGACAGGAACACTGAAGCTTTCTTT. It is translated as CASSHAGDRNTEAFF.

The genes are TRBV4-1 and TRBJ2-7; possible D gene TRBD1, 5 bases. Germline V lookup: CDR1 MGHRA, CDR2 YSYEKL. Trimming removed 4 bases at V and 4 bases at J, with 14 bases between. The CDR3 extends over 14 amino acids. The CDR3 here is CASSRTSLGYEQYF. The DNA for the CDR3 is TGCGCCAGCAGCCGGACATCCCTTGGGTACGAGCAGTACTTC.

This chain uses TRBV5-4 with TRBJ2-3; 8 bases match TRBD2. Looked up from germline, CDR1 is SGHNT and CDR2 is YYREEE (reference sequence). The ends lost 4 bases at V and 2 bases at J; junction bases unmatched: 6. The CDR3 is made up of 15 amino acids. CDR3 in DNA: TGTGCCAGCAGCCTGGGACTAGAAGCCACAGATACGCAGTATTTT. Translation: CASSLGLEATDTQYF. Complete variable domain (other parts from reference TRBV5-4 and TRBJ2-3): ETGVTQSPTHLIKTRGQQVTLRCSSQSGHNTVSWYQQALGQGPQFIFQYYREEENGRGNFPPRFSGLQFPNYSSELNVNALELDDSALYLCASSLGLEATDTQYFGPGTRLTVL.

The V call is TRBV18, the J call TRBJ1-1, with no clear D. Germline CDR1 and CDR2: KGHSH and LQKENI. V was cut by 3 bases and J by 0 bases, with 14 bases left in between. The CDR3 is 16 amino acids. The CDR3 coding sequence is TGTGCCAGCTCACCCGAGCAACAGCGTTTGAACACTGAAGCTTTCTTT. It codes for CASSPEQQRLNTEAFF.

The genes are TRBV19 and TRBJ2-1; D is possibly TRBD1 (6 bases). CDR3 length equals 12 residues. V was trimmed by 3 bases and J by 9 bases, leaving 9 bases between them. CDR1 and CDR2 (germline): LNHDA, SQIVND (reference sequence). The CDR3 DNA is TGTGCCAGTAGTATCCAGGGGCTTGAGCAGTTCTTC. Its protein product is CASSIQGLEQFF.

V and J are TRBV28 and TRBJ1-1; unclear D gene. Per germline, CDR1 MDHEN and CDR2 SYDVKM. Between the trimmed V and J ends, which lost 7 bases and 2 bases, there was a span of 11 bases. This CDR3 is 13 amino acids long. CDR3 in DNA: TGTGCCAGCACGGGAGCGGGAAACACTGAAGCTTTCTTT. Amino acid sequence: CASTGAGNTEAFF.

This clone was counted once. The chain is built from TRBV7-2 and TRBJ1-2; no clear D. This CDR3 has 14 residues. V lost 7 bases, J lost 2 bases, and 14 bases lay in between. In germline, CDR1 is SGHTA, CDR2 FQGNSA. CDR3 region: CASIPPAANYGYTF. CDR3 DNA: TGTGCCAGCATCCCACCAGCTGCCAACTATGGCTACACCTTC.

This clone showed up just a few times. V gene TRBV10-3 combines with J gene TRBJ1-6; unclear D gene. Germline CDR1 and CDR2: ENHRY and SYGVKD. V dropped 6 bases and J dropped 5 bases, with 2 bases sitting between them. The CDR3 has 11 residues. The CDR3 region is CAIRNNSPLHF. The CDR3, as DNA: TGTGCCATCAGGAATAATTCACCCCTCCACTTT.

The chain has TRBV10-3 and TRBJ2-5; 7 bases agree with TRBD1. Germline V gene lookup returns CDR1 ENHRY and CDR2 SYGVKD. This CDR3 is built from 14 residues. V lost 5 bases and J lost 7; bases outside the gene matches: 10. Here the CDR3 DNA reads TGTGCCATCAGTTCCGACAGGGTGGGATGGACCCAGTACTTC. Its protein product is CAISSDRVGWTQYF.

The chain combines TRBV5-6 with TRBJ1-1, with D maybe TRBD1 (5 bases). V lost 1 base and J lost 0, with 13 bases in between. Germline loops: CDR1 SGHDT, CDR2 YYEEEE. This CDR3 region has 16 residues. In DNA form, the CDR3 reads TGTGCCAGCAGCTTGATAGGGGACCTGGTGAACACTGAAGCTTTCTTT. This gives the protein CASSLIGDLVNTEAFF. Using reference TRBV5-6 and TRBJ1-1 for the parts outside the CDR3, the full variable domain is DAGVTQSPTHLIKTRGQQVTLRCSPKSGHDTVSWYQQALGQGPQFIFQYYEEEERQRGNFPDRFSGHQFPNYSSELNVNALLLGDSALYLCASSLIGDLVNTEAFFGQGTRLTVV.

The chain joins TRBV9 to TRBJ2-7; tentative D call: TRBD2 (7 bases). V lost 0 bases and J lost 4, with 20 bases in between. CDR3 size: 17 residues. Per the germline V gene, CDR1 is SGDLS and CDR2 is YYNGEE. CDR3 residues: CASSVGVLRGGQYEQYF. The CDR3 nucleotides are TGTGCCAGCAGCGTAGGCGTTTTGAGGGGGGGCCAGTACGAGCAGTACTTC.

The chain employs TRBV30 and TRBJ2-5; D is possibly TRBD2 (6 bases). Gene TRBJ2-7 matches the end of the DNA better, so the J call may be wrong. The germline CDR1 and CDR2 sequences are GTSNPN and SVGIG (reference sequence). This CDR3 spans 14 amino acids. For the CDR3, the DNA is TGTGCCTGGACCCGGGAGCCGGCATCCTACGAGCAGTACTTC. As protein: CAWTREPASYEQYF.

This chain links TRBV4-3 with TRBJ2-1, with D possibly called TRBD1 or TRBD2 (5 bases each). The germline CDR1 and CDR2 sequences are LGHNA and YSLEER. Trimming removed 0 bases at V and 8 bases at J, with 17 bases between. The CDR3 extends over 16 amino acids. CDR3 in amino acids: CASSQDRSGRWYEQFF. The DNA for the CDR3 is TGCGCCAGCAGCCAAGATCGATCGGGACGATGGTATGAGCAGTTCTTC.